This TCR beta chain was obtained from a study of blood T cell repertoires in COVID-19. Overall study context: Acute and convalescent COVID-19 samples came from the United States, Italy and Spain. In each case, the material was cDNA or gDNA derived from T cells, B-cell-depleted T cells, or PBMCs.

V was clipped by 6 bases and J by 2 bases; unmatched bases: 16. The germline CDR1 and CDR2 sequences are MDHEN and SYDVKM. The CDR3 extends over 18 amino acids. In the authors' methods: Quantification of nucleated cells was approximated via reference gene primer amplification. TCRdb's table, derived via immunoSEQ multiplex PCR, lists solely in-frame clones and lacks some. Clonal size and the V and J genes are those of that table, whereas D and trimming came from the DNA. Among 240,000 or so clones, 85% to 90% were seen once, and the ten largest hold 0.75% to 1%. This TCR was sampled from a woman aged 35 to 49 who had recovered from COVID-19. This rearrangement joins TRBV28 to TRBJ1-5; TRBD1 matches at 7 bases. Sequenced input: peripheral blood. CDR3 residues: CASSRGTAAGLGNQPQHF. DNA for the CDR3: TGTGCCAGCAGCCGGGGGACAGCGGCCGGATTGGGCAATCAGCCCCAGCATTTT.